These 8 T cell receptor beta chains were all obtained from the same sample, sequenced in a study of T cells in Graves' hyperthyroidism and ophthalmopathy. RNA transcripts were the template for amplifying TCR beta CDR3 regions. The primer set for the first-round RT-PCR of the TCR CDR3 was HTBI. TCRdb reanalysed the multiplex PCR reads using MiXCR and keeps one entry per CDR3 protein. The data contain roughly 660,000 distinct CDR3 sequences, roughly a sixth of them singletons. The specimen was blood. These TCRs come from a man aged 50 to 60 with Graves' hyperthyroidism.

This clonotype showed up many times. This rearrangement joins TRBV28 to TRBJ1-2; no reliable D call. The germline V gene encodes CDR1 MDHEN and CDR2 SYDVKM. Trimming removed 4 bases at V and 0 bases at J, with 12 bases between. There are 15 residues in the CDR3. The CDR3: CASSSDASSNYGYTF. CDR3 in DNA: TGTGCCAGCAGTTCCGACGCCTCTTCTAACTATGGCTACACCTTC.

The chain uses TRBV30 and TRBJ2-7; 12 nucleotides match TRBD2. CDR1 and CDR2 (germline): GTSNPN, SVGIG (reference sequence). The CDR3 is 14 residues long. J lost 5 bases, V lost 0 bases, and 2 bases had no gene match. CDR3 coding DNA: TGTGCCTGGAGTGTAGGACTAGCGGGACACGAGCAGTACTTC. Translated: CAWSVGLAGHEQYF.

This clonotype was detected ten times or more. The rearrangement links TRBV5-6 to TRBJ2-5; D unresolved. Germline CDR1 is SGHDT and CDR2 is YYEEEE. V was clipped by 4 bases and J by 1 base, with 11 bases between them. This CDR3 is built from 14 residues. The CDR3 here is CASSPVFSQETQYF. The DNA of the CDR3 is TGTGCCAGCAGCCCCGTATTTTCCCAAGAGACCCAGTACTTC.

CDR3 sequence (DNA): TGCAGTGCTAGAGATCAACGGGGTGGGTTACTCGAGTTGGACACCTTC. This codes for CSARDQRGGLLELDTF. The chain has TRBV20-1 and TRBJ1-2, with no clear D. The germline V gene has CDR1 DFQATT and CDR2 SNEGSKA (reference sequence). The CDR3 loop spans 16 amino acids. V was pared by 0 bases and J by 12 bases, with 26 bases between.

Ten or more counts support this clonotype. The gene calls are TRBV5-1 and TRBJ2-1; 10 bases fit TRBD2. The CDR3 consists of 18 residues. Trimming removed 2 bases from V and 0 bases from J; junction bases left unmatched: 8. The germline V gene encodes CDR1 SGHRS and CDR2 YFSETQ. The CDR3 bases are TGCGCCAGCAGCTTAGGTAGCGGGAGGCGTCGCTCCTACAATGAGCAGTTCTTC. It specifies CASSLGSGRRRSYNEQFF.

The CDR3 here is CAPRRGKAGANVLTF. The CDR3 DNA reads as TGTGCCCCCAGGCGGGGTAAGGCTGGGGCCAACGTCCTGACTTTC. This sequence joins TRBV28 and TRBJ2-6, with a weak D call TRBD2 (6 bases). The ends were cut back, 11 bases at V and 2 bases at J, with 16 bases in the middle. The CDR3 extends over 15 amino acids. Germline CDR1 and CDR2: MDHEN and SYDVKM.

This clonotype was seen more than once but under ten times. This chain uses TRBV19 with TRBJ1-2; D unclear. This CDR3 spans 11 amino acids. Trimming removed 7 bases at V and 8 bases at J, with 11 bases between. Germline V CDR1 and CDR2: LNHDA, SQIVND (reference sequence). The CDR3 loop is CASIGIGGYTF. The CDR3 bases are TGTGCCAGTATAGGGATTGGGGGCTACACCTTC.

This clonotype has a count of ten or more. The chain has TRBV5-1 and TRBJ2-6, with 8 nucleotides matching TRBD2. The V segment lost 5 bases and the J segment 1 base; nucleotides outside the gene matches: 5. CDR1 SGHRS and CDR2 YFSETQ come from the germline V gene. CDR3 length: 16 amino acids. The CDR3 region is CASRVSGISGANVLTF. CDR3 nucleotide sequence: TGCGCCAGCAGGGTTAGCGGGATATCTGGGGCCAACGTCCTGACTTTC.